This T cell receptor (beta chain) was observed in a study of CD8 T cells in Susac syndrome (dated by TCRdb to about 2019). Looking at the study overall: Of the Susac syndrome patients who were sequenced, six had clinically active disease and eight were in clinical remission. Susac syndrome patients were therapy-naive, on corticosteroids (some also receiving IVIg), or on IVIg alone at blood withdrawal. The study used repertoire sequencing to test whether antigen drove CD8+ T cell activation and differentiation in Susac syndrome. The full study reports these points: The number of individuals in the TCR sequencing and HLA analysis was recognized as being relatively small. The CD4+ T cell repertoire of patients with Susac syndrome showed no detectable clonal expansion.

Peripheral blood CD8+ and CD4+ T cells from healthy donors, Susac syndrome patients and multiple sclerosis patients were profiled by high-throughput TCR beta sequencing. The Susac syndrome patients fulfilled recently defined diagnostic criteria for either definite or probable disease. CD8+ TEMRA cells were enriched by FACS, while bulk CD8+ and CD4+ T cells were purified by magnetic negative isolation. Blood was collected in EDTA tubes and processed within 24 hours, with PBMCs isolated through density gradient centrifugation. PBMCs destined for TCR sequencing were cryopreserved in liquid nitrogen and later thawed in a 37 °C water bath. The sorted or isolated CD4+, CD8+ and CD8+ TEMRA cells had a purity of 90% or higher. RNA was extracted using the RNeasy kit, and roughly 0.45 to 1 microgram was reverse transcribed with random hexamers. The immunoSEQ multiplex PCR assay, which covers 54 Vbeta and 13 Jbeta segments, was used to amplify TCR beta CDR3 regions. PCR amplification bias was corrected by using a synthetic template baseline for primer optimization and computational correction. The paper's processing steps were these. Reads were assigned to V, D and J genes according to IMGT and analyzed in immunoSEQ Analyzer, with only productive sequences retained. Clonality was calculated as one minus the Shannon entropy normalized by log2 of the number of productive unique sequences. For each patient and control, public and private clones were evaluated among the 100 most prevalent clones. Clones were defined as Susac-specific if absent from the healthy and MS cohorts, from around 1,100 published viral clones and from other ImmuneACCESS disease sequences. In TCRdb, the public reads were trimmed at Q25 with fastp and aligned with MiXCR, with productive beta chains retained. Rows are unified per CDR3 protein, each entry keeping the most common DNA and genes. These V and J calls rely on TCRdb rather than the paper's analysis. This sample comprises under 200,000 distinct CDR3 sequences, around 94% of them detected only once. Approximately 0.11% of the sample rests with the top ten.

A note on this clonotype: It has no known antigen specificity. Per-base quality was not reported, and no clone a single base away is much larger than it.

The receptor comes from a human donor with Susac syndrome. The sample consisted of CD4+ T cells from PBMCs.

Here the CDR3 is given as CASSEHTYEQYF. The nucleotide sequence is TGTGCCAGCAGTGAACATACATACGAGCAGTACTTC. Recombination linked TRBV2 to TRBJ2-7; confidence is insufficient to name the D gene. The CDR3 starts with the cysteine, ends with the phenylalanine, and has 12 residues. CDR3 DNA is the only sequence kept; it has 36 bases, read in frame from the first base. The germline V gene encodes CDR1 SNHLY and CDR2 FYNNEI. At the junction V is shortened by 2 bases and J by 4 bases, with 6 bases in between.